This TCR beta chain originates from a study of blood T cell repertoires in COVID-19. The overall study: COVID-19 samples, acute and convalescent, were from the United States, Italy and Spain. PBMCs, B-cell-depleted T cells, or T cells were the source of the cDNA or gDNA that made up the material.

The CDR3 runs 14 residues. CDR1 and CDR2 (germline): SGHNT, YYREEE (reference sequence). Trimming pared 0 bases from V and 4 bases from J, leaving 10 bases between. In the original processing: Reference gene primer amplification yielded estimated nucleated cell counts. The method was immunoSEQ multiplex PCR; TCRdb's version includes in-frame clones alone and lacks a portion of them. D and trimming were read from the DNA, whereas the V and J calls and clone size are those reported in that table. The data hold 60,000 to 75,000 clones, with around 86% observed a single time. The sequence came from a man aged 30-40 years with acute or convalescent COVID-19. V gene TRBV5-4 combines with J gene TRBJ1-1, with D possibly TRBD1 on 5 matching bases. The sample consisted of peripheral blood. Here the CDR3 reads CASSLDGGGTEAFF. CDR3 DNA sequence: TGTGCCAGCAGCTTGGATGGGGGGGGCACTGAAGCTTTCTTT.